The rows below give T cell receptor beta chains drawn from one sample of a study of T cells after yellow fever vaccination. TCRdb processed the 5' RACE reads anew with MiXCR; each CDR3 protein has one entry. The table lists 350,000 to 450,000 distinct CDR3 sequences, approximately 6% of them singletons. Material: PBMCs, obtained 5 days after the yellow fever booster vaccination. These receptors came from a man between 25 and 39 years old who received the YFV17D yellow fever vaccine. Both conserved end residues are part of each CDR3. The D gene is left open where the match is weak. A row's size may be missing; if present it is once, few, many or a size class.

v_gene	j_gene	abundance	d_gene	CDR3nt	CDR3aa
TRBV9	TRBJ2-1	many	.	TGTGCCAGCAGCGTAGGTAGCCCAGGACAGCAGTTCTTC	CASSVGSPGQQFF
TRBV4-3	TRBJ2-5	few	TRBD2	TGCGCCAGCAGCCACAGTCGGGGGGGGCGGGAGACCCAGTACTTC	CASSHSRGGRETQYF
TRBV9	TRBJ1-6	.	.	TGTGCCAGCAGCGTAGGGGATTCACCCCTCCACTTT	CASSVGDSPLHF
TRBV20-1	TRBJ2-7	.	.	TGCAATGCTAGAGAGTCAGGGGCAACCTACGAGCAGTACTTC	CNARESGATYEQYF
TRBV5-5	TRBJ2-3	many	.	TGTGCCAGCGTTGGCGGGGGCACAGATACGCAGTATTTT	CASVGGGTDTQYF
TRBV20-1	TRBJ2-7	many	TRBD1	TGCAGTGCTAGATCCCGACCGACAGGGGGCTACGAGCAGTACTTC	CSARSRPTGGYEQYF
TRBV18	TRBJ2-7	few	.	TGTGCCAGCGACAAGGGGGGGACCCCCTCCGAGCAGTACTTC	CASDKGGTPSEQYF
TRBV27	TRBJ2-7	few	.	TGTGCCAGCAGTTTATGGGGTAGCGGAGCCTACGAGCAGTACTTC	CASSLWGSGAYEQYF
TRBV21-1	TRBJ2-1	few	.	TGTGCCAGCAGCGACCGACAGGAATCCTCCTACAATGAGCAGTTCTTC	CASSDRQESSYNEQFF
TRBV20-1	TRBJ2-5	few	.	TGCAGTGCTAGAGATGGGGCGGGACATTCGGGAGAGACCCAGTACTTC	CSARDGAGHSGETQYF
TRBV11-3	TRBJ2-1	few	.	TGTGCCAGCAGCTTTTTGGCCCGGGGCGATGAGCAGTTCTTC	CASSFLARGDEQFF
TRBV9	TRBJ2-3	many	.	TGTGCCAGCAGCGCCCGACAGGCCCACACAGATACGCAGTATTTT	CASSARQAHTDTQYF
TRBV20-1	TRBJ2-6	few	TRBD2	TGCAGTGCTAGTCTAGCGGGAGCTAGTGGGGCCAACGTCCTGACTTTC	CSASLAGASGANVLTF
TRBV15	TRBJ1-2	.	.	TGTGCCACCAGCAGAAACACGGACCCCTATGGCTACACCTTC	CATSRNTDPYGYTF
TRBV20-1	TRBJ1-6	few	.	TGCAGTGCTAGACGCCGGGTCTCCTCCTATAATTCACCCCTCCACTTT	CSARRRVSSYNSPLHF
TRBV19	TRBJ2-7	.	.	TGTGCCAGTAGTATAGTAACAGGTGCAGGCTACGAGCAGTACTTC	CASSIVTGAGYEQYF
TRBV4-2	TRBJ2-3	many	.	TGTGCCAGCAGCCAAGATACTAGTACGCAGTATTTT	CASSQDTSTQYF
TRBV28	TRBJ2-7	many	.	TGTGCCAGCAGTTTATCGGAAACTGTCTACAACGAGCAGTACTTC	CASSLSETVYNEQYF
TRBV11-2	TRBJ1-4	.	.	TGTGCCAGCAGCTTCTCGACTGCAACTAATGAAAAACTGTTTTTT	CASSFSTATNEKLFF
TRBV7-8	TRBJ1-1	many	.	TGTGCCAGCAGCCGACCGCCTAACACTGAAGCTTTCTTT	CASSRPPNTEAFF
TRBV12-3/TRBV12-4	TRBJ2-3	many	.	TGTGCCAGCAGTTTTTTCGGAGGGCCGGGGGATACGCAGTATTTT	CASSFFGGPGDTQYF
TRBV11-2	TRBJ2-3	few	TRBD1	TGTGCCAGCAGCTCAACCCGGGACAGCTTCCCCGACACAGATACGCAGTATTTT	CASSSTRDSFPDTDTQYF